The T cell receptor beta chain described here comes from a study of PD-L1 blockade in urothelial cancer (dated by TCRdb to the late 2010s). Background on the whole study: All patients started therapy around 2014 and received atezolizumab 1,200 mg intravenously every 3 weeks. About 90% of the 29 patients were males with bladder-origin urothelial cancer, and 18 of 29 reported a prior smoking history. A median of roughly 140,000 T cells and 83,000 or so unique TCRs was obtained from blood samples, and a median clonality of roughly 0.08 was observed. Somatic, immune and clinical correlates of response to PD-L1 blockade with atezolizumab in urothelial cancer were the focus of an exploratory multi-omic analysis. Pretreatment tumor samples, along with matched peripheral blood collected serially before and after atezolizumab treatment, underwent TCR sequencing. Nine patients reached durable clinical benefit, while 20 patients did not. Pretreatment blood TCR-seq was available for about 27 patients, at least one posttreatment blood collection was obtained for around 25 patients, and tumor TCR-seq was available for around 25 patients. Progression-free survival longer than 6 months counted as durable clinical benefit, and TCR features were additionally tested against both progression-free and overall survival. Blood samples were analyzed at 3 weeks after treatment start (second dose) and at 6 weeks after treatment start. In the same patients, pretreatment tumors underwent whole exome sequencing and RNA sequencing in addition to TCR sequencing. An ECOG performance status of 0 or 1 was recorded for the patients, and 0 to 3 prior chemotherapy regimens had been received by the patients.

What the authors observed across the whole study: Because the sample size was small (n of about 30) and many of the analyses were exploratory, the results are meant to be hypothesis-generating. Greater expansion of tumor-associated TCR clones in peripheral blood 3 weeks after the start of treatment was observed in patients with durable benefit (n of about 20, p = 0.022). Improved progression-free and overall survival was found to be associated with pretreatment peripheral blood TCR clonality below the median.

The label giving this sample's time point can be read as: peripheral blood 6 weeks after treatment start. The cohort included roughly 29 patients with locally advanced or metastatic urothelial carcinoma who were treated at Memorial Sloan Kettering on a trial protocol. Peripheral blood mononuclear cells were collected pretreatment and during treatment, at between 1 and 8 total time points per patient. The Qiagen DNeasy Blood extraction kit was used to purify genomic DNA from total PBMCs and from tumor samples. Collected pretreatment and during treatment, PBMCs were isolated and stored as previously described. Of note for this clone: Its antigen is currently not known. Base qualities are missing; no much larger clone stands one base away.

To estimate absolute template abundance from read counts, synthetic TCR analog templates were spiked into each PCR. The immunoSEQ assay used bias-controlled V and J gene primers to amplify TCRbeta CDR3 regions from genomic DNA. Rearranged TCRbeta segments were sequenced at approximately 20X coverage. Per the original workflow: Sequencing errors were corrected by clustering and CDR3s were annotated against IMGT to assign V, D and J genes. Only productive TCRbeta rearrangements were used in downstream analyses, excluding out-of-frame or stop-codon sequences. Clonality was computed as one minus Shannon entropy normalized by the log of the number of unique productive sequences. Clones differing between time points or between blood and tumor were identified using Fisher's exact test with Benjamini-Hochberg correction, with an adjusted p below 0.01 applied as the threshold. The table comes from immuneACCESS by way of TCRdb, which keeps in-frame sequences with V and J called. Part of the clones is missing from these tables; in studies checked, under half for an unresolved V gene and the rest for unknown reasons. Clonal size and the V and J genes are those of that table, whereas D and trimming came from the DNA. The sample has around 100,000 clones on record, approximately 90% of them singletons. Around 4% of the sample lies in the top ten.

Looking up the germline V gene (reference sequence) yields CDR1 LNHDA and CDR2 SQIVND. The CDR3 contains 15 residues, cysteine and phenylalanine counted. Only the CDR3 DNA stays, 45 bases, in frame from base 1. Cut back by 3 bases and 8 bases, the V and J ends lie 17 bases apart. The receptor's source is a man between 60 and 75 years old with urothelial cancer. The sequencing used PBMCs, collected around atezolizumab (anti-PD-L1) treatment. Rearrangement joined TRBV19 to TRBJ2-1, with TRBD2 as a weak D call on 5 bases. CDR3 loop: CASSIRLQARDEQFF. The nucleotide sequence reads as follows: TGTGCCAGTAGTATCAGGTTGCAGGCGAGGGATGAGCAGTTCTTC.